The 14 T cell receptor beta chains below were found in one sample sequenced in a study of shared clonotypes between healthy human individuals. Sequencing used immunoSEQ multiplex PCR; TCRdb keeps in-frame clones, though not all of them. The sample lists roughly 640,000 clones, less than 98% occurring once. The sequencing input was naive CD4+ T cells sorted from blood. Indicated subset: CD45RA+ positively selected. Receptors were obtained from a woman aged 30 to 39 in good health.

V is TRBV5-1 and J is TRBJ2-3, with 11 bases lining up with TRBD2. The V gene end was trimmed by 4 bases and the J gene end by 3 bases; junction bases not matched to a gene: 7. The CDR3 is made up of 16 amino acids. Germline CDR1 reads SGHRS; CDR2 reads YFSETQ. CDR3 nucleotides: TGCGCCAGCAGCCCAGAACTAGCGGGAGTGACAGATACGCAGTATTTT. Protein: CASSPELAGVTDTQYF.

The V gene is TRBV28, the J gene TRBJ2-3; weak D call: TRBD2 (5 bases). The CDR3 runs 13 residues. The V gene lost 5 bases and the J gene lost 4 bases, with 10 bases spanning the gap. Germline CDR1 and CDR2: MDHEN and SYDVKM. CDR3 in DNA: TGTGCCAGCAGTCGGGGTCTGGCAGATACGCAGTATTTT. Translated: CASSRGLADTQYF. Based on the CDR3 plus reference TRBV28 and TRBJ2-3, the full variable domain is DVKVTQSSRYLVKRTGEKVFLECVQDMDHENMFWYRQDPGLGLRLIYFSYDVKMKEKGDIPEGYSVSREKKERFSLILESASTNQTSMYLCASSRGLADTQYFGPGTRLTVL.

J is TRBJ2-7 and V is TRBV28; D not certain. With 3 bases removed from V and 2 bases from J, the gap between germline ends came to 11 bases. Germline CDR1 reads MDHEN; CDR2 reads SYDVKM. The CDR3 runs to 14 residues. CDR3 region: CASSLPGITYEQYF. CDR3 in DNA: TGTGCCAGCAGTTTGCCGGGCATTACCTACGAGCAGTACTTC.

The chain combines TRBV5-1 with TRBJ2-1; TRBD1 aligns across 7 bases. V was clipped by 3 bases and J by 7 bases; unmatched bases: 4. This CDR3 is built from 13 residues. The germline V gene encodes CDR1 SGHRS and CDR2 YFSETQ. CDR3 loop: CASSSGGRNEQFF. The CDR3 DNA is TGCGCCAGCAGCTCAGGGGGACGGAATGAGCAGTTCTTC.

The chain carries TRBV19 and TRBJ2-1, with 7 bases matching TRBD1. J lost 3 bases, V lost 6 bases, and 8 bases had no gene match. Germline-derived CDR1 and CDR2 are LNHDA and SQIVND (reference sequence). There are 15 residues in the CDR3. In nucleotides, the CDR3 is TGTGCCAGTAGGCCTCCGGGACAGATCTACAATGAGCAGTTCTTC. Translation: CASRPPGQIYNEQFF.

This clone was observed once. The V and J genes are TRBV7-2 and TRBJ2-3; 10 nucleotides align to TRBD2. The CDR3 has 16 residues. V trimming: 5 bases; J trimming: 0 bases; junction bases outside the gene matches: 5. Germline V gene lookup returns CDR1 SGHTA and CDR2 FQGNSA. CDR3 in amino acids: CASSPGTSASTDTQYF. The DNA for the CDR3 is TGTGCCAGCAGCCCTGGGACTAGCGCAAGCACAGATACGCAGTATTTT. Based on the CDR3 plus reference TRBV7-2 and TRBJ2-3, the full variable domain is GAGVSQSPSNKVTEKGKDVELRCDPISGHTALYWYRQSLGQGLEFLIYFQGNSAPDKSGLPSDRFSAERTGGSVSTLTIQRTQQEDSAVYLCASSPGTSASTDTQYFGPGTRLTVL.

The chain has TRBV5-5 and TRBJ2-1; a weak D match, TRBD1 (5 bases). CDR1 and CDR2 from the germline V gene are SGHKS and YYEKEE (reference sequence). CDR3 length equals 14 residues. Trimming removed 5 bases at V and 7 bases at J, with 16 bases between. This chain's CDR3 is CASRPIQGRNEQFF. In DNA form, the CDR3 reads TGTGCCAGCAGACCAATCCAGGGTCGGAATGAGCAGTTCTTC.

This chain uses TRBV9 with TRBJ1-2; 8 bases line up with TRBD1. The germline V gene encodes CDR1 SGDLS and CDR2 YYNGEE. With 1 base clipped from V and 7 bases from J, the junction kept 9 bases outside the gene matches. This CDR3 region has 15 residues. The CDR3 coding sequence is TGTGCCAGCAGCGTATCGGACAGGGAGGTTAGTGGCTACACCTTC. It codes for CASSVSDREVSGYTF.

This chain links TRBV6-6 with TRBJ2-2, with unresolved D. This CDR3 spans 14 amino acids. Germline V gene lookup returns CDR1 MNHNY and CDR2 SVGAGI (reference sequence). V was shortened by 6 bases and J by 1 base, with 9 bases between the two germline ends. Here the CDR3 reads CASSSNQNTGELFF. The DNA for the CDR3 is TGTGCCAGCAGCAGTAACCAGAACACCGGGGAGCTGTTTTTT.

The V gene is TRBV28, the J gene TRBJ2-3, with D possibly called TRBD1 or TRBD2 (5 bases each). Germline V gives CDR1 MDHEN, CDR2 SYDVKM. The CDR3 runs 16 residues. V shed 5 bases and J shed 0 bases, with 15 bases lying between them. Here the CDR3 reads CASSAPGTPSTDTQYF. In DNA, the CDR3 is TGTGCCAGCAGTGCACCCGGGACGCCCAGCACAGATACGCAGTATTTT.

The chain employs TRBV6-5 and TRBJ2-4, with D hard to call. CDR1 MNHEY and CDR2 SVGAGI come from the germline V gene. V lost 6 bases to trimming and J lost 8 bases, with 17 bases between them. The CDR3 length is 14 residues. This CDR3 reads CASRTLINSDIQYF. As DNA, the CDR3 is TGTGCCAGCAGAACTCTTATTAATTCGGACATTCAGTACTTC.

V is TRBV5-1 and J is TRBJ1-4, with 12 positions matching TRBD1. Germline CDR1 SGHRS, CDR2 YFSETQ. This CDR3 spans 17 amino acids. J was trimmed by 8 bases and V by 4 bases; bases with no gene match: 12. The CDR3: CASSPSGTGGEGEKLFF. The CDR3 DNA sequence: TGCGCCAGCAGCCCCTCCGGGACAGGGGGCGAGGGCGAAAAACTGTTTTTT.

The J gene is TRBJ2-2, the V gene TRBV6-4; 10 bases map to TRBD1. The junction had 5 bases not matched to a gene; V was cut back by 5 bases and J by 8 bases. The CDR3 runs 14 residues. Germline V lookup: CDR1 MRHNA, CDR2 SNTAGT. The CDR3 DNA reads TGTGCCAGCAGTTCCGGGACAGGGGTTGGGGAGCTGTTTTTT. Translation gives CASSSGTGVGELFF.

J is TRBJ1-1 and V is TRBV29-1; 7 bases fit TRBD1. The CDR3 loop spans 13 amino acids. V trimming: 5 bases; J trimming: 4 bases; junction bases outside the gene matches: 7. Germline CDR1 and CDR2: SQVTM and ANQGSEA. CDR3 sequence reads: CSVSTGSGTEAFF. CDR3 nucleotides: TGCAGCGTTTCGACAGGGTCAGGCACTGAAGCTTTCTTT.